The 24 T cell receptor beta chains in this list originate from one sample, sequenced in a study of OX40 agonist ivuxolimab in advanced cancers. Using immunoSEQ multiplex PCR, the repertoire was profiled, and TCRdb retains in-frame clones only, with some absent. In the table there are around 38,000 clones, less than 90% of which are singletons. Here the sequenced sample was CD4+ or CD8+ T cells sorted from blood, taken in a trial of the OX40 agonist ivuxolimab. The origin of the receptors is an adult with an advanced solid tumor such as melanoma, head and neck, liver or kidney cancer.

V is TRBV7-9 and J is TRBJ2-5; D might be TRBD1 (6 bases). Germline loops: CDR1 SEHNR, CDR2 FQNEAQ (reference sequence). The CDR3 extends over 15 amino acids. Deletions cut 5 bases from V and 3 bases from J, with 16 bases between. The CDR3 bases are TGTGCCAGCAGCCATCGGCAGGGGAAGGAAGAGACCCAGTACTTC. The encoded protein is CASSHRQGKEETQYF. Full variable domain (remainder filled in from reference TRBV7-9 and TRBJ2-5): DTGVSQNPRHKITKRGQNVTFRCDPISEHNRLYWYRQTLGQGPEFLTYFQNEAQLEKSRLLSDRFSAERPKGSFSTLEIQRTEQGDSAMYLCASSHRQGKEETQYFGPGTRLLVL.

The chain recombines TRBV7-9 with TRBJ1-3, with 7 bases lining up with TRBD1. V gave up 0 bases and J gave up 0 bases; unmatched junction bases: 5. This CDR3 region has 17 residues. Germline CDR1 reads SEHNR; CDR2 reads FQNEAQ (reference sequence). The DNA of the CDR3 is TGTGCCAGCAGCTTAGCGGACAGGTGGGACTCTGGAAACACCATATATTTT. Protein sequence: CASSLADRWDSGNTIYF.

This chain connects TRBV9 to TRBJ2-3; unclear D gene. The V gene's germline CDR1 is SGDLS and CDR2 YYNGEE. Trimming removed 0 bases at V and 2 bases at J, with 7 bases between. The CDR3 spans 14 residues. The CDR3 here is CASSVVDFTDTQYF. In DNA form, the CDR3 reads TGTGCCAGCAGCGTAGTAGACTTCACAGATACGCAGTATTTT.

This chain links TRBV5-1 with TRBJ2-1, with 8 bases fitting TRBD2. V was pared by 2 bases and J by 2 bases, with 9 bases of the junction left unmatched. CDR1 is SGHRS and CDR2 is YFSETQ in the germline V gene. The CDR3 is 17 amino acids. In nucleotides, the CDR3 is TGCGCCAGCAGCTTTTCTAAGCGGGAGCGCCCCTACAATGAGCAGTTCTTC. Its translation is CASSFSKRERPYNEQFF.

The chain has TRBV9 and TRBJ2-2; no firm D call. V was clipped by 0 bases and J by 6 bases, with 15 bases between them. Germline V gene lookup returns CDR1 SGDLS and CDR2 YYNGEE. The CDR3 spans 16 residues. This chain's CDR3 is CASSVAGTPGAGELFF. The CDR3 DNA reads as TGTGCCAGCAGCGTAGCAGGCACCCCCGGAGCCGGGGAGCTGTTTTTT.

This sequence joins TRBV20-1 and TRBJ2-1; D perhaps matches TRBD2 (5 bases). This CDR3 is built from 11 residues. V shed 3 bases and J shed 9 bases, with 9 bases lying between them. CDR1 is DFQATT, CDR2 SNEGSKA, per germline (reference sequence). CDR3 protein: CSARDGLEQFF. For the CDR3, the DNA is TGCAGTGCTAGGGACGGACTTGAGCAGTTCTTC.

V gene TRBV7-2 combines with J gene TRBJ2-1; D uncertain. The CDR3 has 13 residues. The germline V and J ends were trimmed by 5 bases and 0 bases, with 5 bases remaining between them. CDR1 SGHTA and CDR2 FQGNSA come from the germline V gene. The chain's CDR3 is CASSRYSYNEQFF. CDR3 DNA sequence: TGTGCCAGCAGCCGATACTCCTACAATGAGCAGTTCTTC.

The chain recombines TRBV6-6 with TRBJ2-1, with 13 bases matching TRBD2. Germline values: CDR1 MNHNY, CDR2 SVGAGI (reference sequence). The CDR3 runs 15 residues. V shed 5 bases and J 9 bases; nucleotides not matched to a gene: 7. CDR3 bases: TGTGCCAGCAGTGGCGGGACTAGCGGGATCCTTGAGCAGTTCTTC. This codes for CASSGGTSGILEQFF.

This clone was seen only once. This rearrangement joins TRBV19 to TRBJ2-7, with 11 bases lining up with TRBD2. With 5 bases clipped from V and 4 bases from J, the junction kept 4 bases outside the gene matches. The CDR3 runs 14 residues. Germline V lookup: CDR1 LNHDA, CDR2 SQIVND (reference sequence). CDR3 in DNA: TGTGCCAGTAGTGTGGGACTAGCGGCTTACGAGCAGTACTTC. Encoded protein: CASSVGLAAYEQYF. Variable domain in full (rest from reference TRBV19 and TRBJ2-7): DGGITQSPKYLFRKEGQNVTLSCEQNLNHDAMYWYRQDPGQGLRLIYYSQIVNDFQKGDIAEGYSVSREKKESFPLTVTSAQKNPTAFYLCASSVGLAAYEQYFGPGTRLTVT.

On this clone itself: The junction shows a germline mismatch at one end, possibly a read error. The chain couples TRBV7-9 to TRBJ2-1; possible D gene TRBD2, 5 bases. The CDR3 length is 12 residues. In germline, CDR1 is SEHNR, CDR2 FQNEAQ (reference sequence). The CDR3 loop reads CASSLAPDEQFF. DNA of the CDR3: TGTGCCAGCAGCCTAGCCCCCGATGAGCAGTTCTTC.

The V call is TRBV30, the J call TRBJ1-1; D is unclear. V lost 2 bases, J lost 5 bases, and 24 bases lay in between. CDR1 and CDR2 from the germline V gene are GTSNPN and SVGIG (reference sequence). This CDR3 spans 17 amino acids. In nucleotides, the CDR3 is TGTGCCTGGAGTTGGCCCCATGTGAAGGGCAGAAAAACTGAAGCTTTCTTT. This encodes CAWSWPHVKGRKTEAFF.

The J gene is TRBJ1-2, the V gene TRBV27, with TRBD1 matching 7 bases. Looked up from germline, CDR1 is MNHEY and CDR2 is SMNVEV (reference sequence). This CDR3 has 15 residues. V was clipped by 4 bases and J by 0 bases; unmatched bases: 5. In DNA, the CDR3 is TGTGCCAGCAGTTCTAGGGACAGATCTAACTATGGCTACACCTTC. Its translation: CASSSRDRSNYGYTF.

This clone has more than one count but fewer than ten. For the CDR3, the DNA is TGTGCCAGCAGTTACTCCCGCGCAGGGAGCACAGATACGCAGTATTTT. Amino acid sequence: CASSYSRAGSTDTQYF. V and J are TRBV6-6 and TRBJ2-3, with D perhaps TRBD1 (5 bases). This CDR3 contains 16 residues. Germline V gene lookup returns CDR1 MNHNY and CDR2 SVGAGI (reference sequence). The V gene lost 0 bases and the J gene lost 0 bases, with 10 bases spanning the gap.

The gene calls are TRBV11-2 and TRBJ2-1; D uncertain. The CDR3 runs to 11 residues. Germline V gene sequence: CDR1 SGHAT, CDR2 FQNNGV. Trimming removed 4 bases at V and 9 bases at J, with 7 bases between. CDR3: CASSSELEQFF. The CDR3 DNA reads as TGTGCCAGCAGCTCGGAGCTTGAGCAGTTCTTC.

V is TRBV5-6 and J is TRBJ1-5; 9 bases match TRBD1. CDR1 is SGHDT and CDR2 is YYEEEE in the germline V gene. This CDR3 is built from 16 residues. Losses at the gene ends were 0 bases for V and 4 bases for J; bases not matched to a gene: 5. CDR3 sequence reads: CASSLGDRAKNQPQHF. The CDR3, as DNA: TGTGCCAGCAGCTTGGGGGACAGGGCTAAGAATCAGCCCCAGCATTTT.

The V gene is TRBV7-9, the J gene TRBJ1-2, with D possibly TRBD1 on 6 matching bases. V was trimmed by 1 base and J by 7 bases, leaving 10 bases between them. Germline assignment: CDR1 SEHNR and CDR2 FQNEAQ (reference sequence). The CDR3 length is 13 residues. This CDR3 is CASSLGQVFGYTF. CDR3 bases: TGTGCCAGCAGCTTAGGACAGGTCTTTGGCTACACCTTC.

This clone is medium-sized in the sample. The rearrangement links TRBV9 to TRBJ1-1, with TRBD1 as a possible D gene (6 bases). The V end was cut by 4 bases, the J end by 8 bases, with 21 bases between. The CDR3 extends over 15 amino acids. Germline CDR1 SGDLS, CDR2 YYNGEE. The CDR3 DNA sequence: TGTGCCAGCAGCCCAGGGGTCCAGGGGAGTAGGGAAGCTTTCTTT. Translated, it gives CASSPGVQGSREAFF.

The chain carries TRBV5-4 and TRBJ2-5; TRBD2 matches 7 bases. V was pared by 3 bases and J by 2 bases, with 1 base of the junction left unmatched. Looked up from germline, CDR1 is SGHNT and CDR2 is YYREEE (reference sequence). The CDR3 has 13 amino acids. The CDR3 region is CASSSGLQETQYF. CDR3 nucleotides: TGTGCCAGCAGCTCGGGACTACAAGAGACCCAGTACTTC.

The rearrangement uses TRBV6-5 and TRBJ1-1, with a possible D match to TRBD1 (5 bases). The CDR3 has 16 amino acids. Germline V gene lookup returns CDR1 MNHEY and CDR2 SVGAGI. V dropped 2 bases and J dropped 3 bases, with 16 bases sitting between them. CDR3 in amino acids: CASSYGAYHRDTEAFF. CDR3 nucleotides: TGTGCCAGCAGTTACGGGGCGTACCATAGGGACACTGAAGCTTTCTTT.

The V gene is TRBV7-9, the J gene TRBJ1-2; 7 positions agree with TRBD1. The germline V gene encodes CDR1 SEHNR and CDR2 FQNEAQ (reference sequence). Losses at the gene ends were 1 base for V and 1 base for J; bases not matched to a gene: 9. This CDR3 has 17 amino acids. CDR3 loop: CASSLGGTGQYNYGYTF. CDR3 bases: TGTGCCAGCAGCTTAGGCGGTACGGGACAGTATAACTATGGCTACACCTTC.

This rearrangement joins TRBV30 to TRBJ2-1; perhaps D is TRBD1 or TRBD2 (6 bases each). The CDR3 contains 11 residues. V dropped 0 bases and J dropped 11 bases, with 8 bases sitting between them. From germline, CDR1 is GTSNPN and CDR2 SVGIG (reference sequence). This chain's CDR3 is CAWSVRGQQFF. DNA of the CDR3: TGTGCCTGGAGTGTACGGGGGCAGCAGTTCTTC.

V is TRBV6-6 and J is TRBJ1-5; TRBD1 might be the D (5 bases). CDR1 and CDR2 (germline): MNHNY, SVGAGI (reference sequence). The CDR3 is made up of 16 amino acids. V was cut by 4 bases and J by 6 bases, with 19 bases left in between. This chain's CDR3 is CASSSTWGGGSQPQHF. CDR3 bases: TGTGCCAGCAGTTCGACGTGGGGCGGAGGTTCTCAGCCCCAGCATTTT.

CDR3 loop: CASSPGGVINTEAFF. The CDR3, as DNA: TGTGCCAGCAGCCCTGGGGGGGTGATTAACACTGAAGCTTTCTTT. The genes are TRBV6-5 and TRBJ1-1; perhaps TRBD1 as D (5 bases). This CDR3 has 15 residues. V lost 6 bases, J lost 2 bases, and 16 bases lay in between. Germline CDR1 reads MNHEY; CDR2 reads SVGAGI.

V gene TRBV15 combines with J gene TRBJ2-3, with TRBD2 matching over 14 bases. V lost 3 bases, J lost 0 bases, and 8 bases stayed unmatched. Germline V gene lookup returns CDR1 LNHNV and CDR2 YYDKDF (reference sequence). The CDR3 length is 19 residues. The CDR3 DNA is TGTGCCACCAGCAGGACCGGGACTAGCGGGGGAGTCAGCACAGATACGCAGTATTTT. It specifies CATSRTGTSGGVSTDTQYF.